This T cell receptor (delta chain) was obtained from a study of Vδ1+ human thymocytes. Findings and caveats of the study: Thymic TRG and TRD repertoires appeared highly polyclonal.

Sequences come from RNA converted to cDNA by reverse transcription. Multiplex PCR used pooled V-gene forward primers and a constant-region reverse primer to amplify CDR3s. TCRdb used CATT to re-call clones from the multiplex PCR reads. The sample contains 20,000 to 25,000 delta-chain clones, around 28% of which appear only once. The CDR3 contains 16 residues. CDR1 is TSWWSYY, CDR2 QGS, per germline. For this clone: Its antigen is unknown. Sequence at one end of the junction differs from germline and may be a read error.

The sequence was obtained from a boy younger than two who had congenital heart surgery. Sample: Vdelta1+ gamma-delta thymocytes from the thymus. Subset specified: FACS-sorted CD3+ TCRalphabeta- TCRVdelta1+ TCRVdelta2- thymocytes. The V call is TRDV1, the J call TRDJ1; D is unclear. The CDR3 spells CALGELYQLNTDNLIF. For the CDR3, the DNA is TGTGCTCTTGGGGAACTCTACCAATTAAACACCGATAACCTCATCTTT.